Presented here are 27 T cell receptor beta chains from one specimen sequenced in a study of beta chain features in type 1 diabetes (dated by TCRdb to 2016 to 2019). Libraries were constructed by the immunoSEQ multiplex PCR assay. The entire amount of isolated RNA was reverse transcribed using the High Capacity cDNA Reverse Transcription Kit, so the sequenced TCRB transcripts were expressed ones. TCRdb retrieved this table from immuneACCESS and kept in-frame rearrangements only. Not all clones are present; in checked studies, unresolved V genes account for under half, and no reason is known for the remainder. In this sample the table shows hundreds of thousands of clones, 10% to 15% of which occur a single time. 0.017% of the sample comes from the top ten. Sequenced material: naive CD4+ T cells from blood. The cell subset or site label on this specimen signifies: true naive CD4+ T cells. The receptors were gathered from a man aged 18 to 30 in good health.

This clone occurred a few times. This chain links TRBV19 with TRBJ2-1, with TRBD1 identical over 9 bases. The V gene end was trimmed by 11 bases and the J gene end by 7 bases; junction bases not matched to a gene: 9. Germline V gives CDR1 LNHDA, CDR2 SQIVND (reference sequence). The CDR3 consists of 13 residues. The CDR3: CASRDRAQNEQFF. The CDR3 nucleotides are TGTGCCTCCCGGGACAGGGCCCAAAATGAGCAGTTCTTC.

This clone was seen only a few times. The chain combines TRBV5-4 with TRBJ2-7; TRBD1 agrees at 9 bases. CDR1 is SGHNT and CDR2 is YYREEE in the germline V gene (reference sequence). The CDR3 is 15 amino acids. V shed 4 bases, J shed 2 bases, and the junction held 7 bases outside the gene matches. CDR3 in amino acids: CASSLGQGRTYEQYF. The DNA of the CDR3 is TGTGCCAGCAGCCTCGGACAGGGGCGAACCTACGAGCAGTACTTC.

In its sample, this clone was seen a few times. The rearrangement joins TRBV7-2 to TRBJ1-6, with D uncertain. The germline V gene has CDR1 SGHTA and CDR2 FQGNSA. The CDR3 runs 12 residues. V lost 5 bases and J lost 6, with 5 bases in between. CDR3 in DNA: TGTGCCAGCAGCCCCGTTAATTCACCCCTCCACTTT. Residues: CASSPVNSPLHF.

In this sample, this clone turned up a few times. The sample holds other DNA sequences that translate to the same CDR3. V gene TRBV30 combines with J gene TRBJ2-5, with D unresolved. V was cut by 0 bases and J by 4 bases, with 6 bases left in between. Per the germline V gene, CDR1 is GTSNPN and CDR2 is SVGIG (reference sequence). The CDR3 is 12 residues long. This CDR3 reads CAWSVHRETQYF. The CDR3 DNA reads TGTGCCTGGAGTGTACACCGAGAGACCCAGTACTTC.

This clone was detected a few times. This chain connects TRBV30 to TRBJ1-5, with D unresolved. Germline CDR1 reads GTSNPN; CDR2 reads SVGIG (reference sequence). V was trimmed by 2 bases and J by 1 base, leaving 6 bases between them. The CDR3 extends over 13 amino acids. CDR3 sequence reads: CAWSKRSNQPQHF. DNA for the CDR3: TGTGCCTGGAGTAAGAGGAGCAATCAGCCCCAGCATTTT.

This sequence joins TRBV6-1 and TRBJ2-7; 8 positions agree with TRBD1. The V gene's germline CDR1 is MNHNS and CDR2 SASEGT. This CDR3 has 14 residues. V lost 6 bases, J lost 4 bases, and 8 bases stayed unmatched. Written as DNA, the CDR3 is TGTGCCAGCAGATATCGGGACAGGATGTACGAGCAGTACTTC. Translated: CASRYRDRMYEQYF.

V gene TRBV30 combines with J gene TRBJ2-3; no reliable D call. Germline CDR1 reads GTSNPN; CDR2 reads SVGIG (reference sequence). The CDR3 has 11 amino acids. V was cut by 2 bases and J by 5 bases, with 5 bases left in between. CDR3 nucleotide sequence: TGTGCCTGGAGTACCGGAGATACGCAGTATTTT. Amino acid sequence: CAWSTGDTQYF.

The chain uses TRBV7-3 and TRBJ2-7; 8 nucleotides align to TRBD2. This CDR3 spans 16 amino acids. Losses at the gene ends were 2 bases for V and 0 bases for J; bases not matched to a gene: 6. The germline gives CDR1 SGHTA, CDR2 FQGTGA. The DNA of the CDR3 is TGTGCCAGCAGCTTAGGGGCTAGCGGGCACTCCTACGAGCAGTACTTC. As protein: CASSLGASGHSYEQYF.

Concerning this clone: At one end, the junction sequence differs from germline, possibly due to a read error. This sequence joins TRBV20-1 and TRBJ1-2, with TRBD1 as a possible D gene (5 bases). This CDR3 comprises 11 residues. Germline V gives CDR1 DFQATT, CDR2 SNEGSKA (reference sequence). The CDR3: CSASDWGEGLF. The CDR3, as DNA: TGCAGTGCTAGCGACTGGGGGGAGGGCCTCTTC.

The chain is built from TRBV7-9 and TRBJ2-6; D unclear. Germline V lookup: CDR1 SEHNR, CDR2 FQNEAQ (reference sequence). V dropped 3 bases and J dropped 0 bases, with 3 bases sitting between them. This CDR3 contains 14 residues. This CDR3 reads CASSFYSGANVLTF. In nucleotides, the CDR3 is TGTGCCAGCAGCTTTTACTCTGGGGCCAACGTCCTGACTTTC.

The V gene is TRBV5-4, the J gene TRBJ2-3, with D perhaps TRBD2 (5 bases). Trimming cost V 0 bases and J 0 bases, with 11 bases left between them. CDR1 SGHNT and CDR2 YYREEE come from the germline V gene (reference sequence). The CDR3 loop spans 16 amino acids. CDR3 DNA: TGTGCCAGCAGCTTGGCGTGGGAGAGGAGCACAGATACGCAGTATTTT. Translation: CASSLAWERSTDTQYF.

The V and J genes are TRBV7-3 and TRBJ1-1, with D maybe TRBD1 (5 bases). This CDR3 comprises 15 residues. V was shortened by 4 bases and J by 0 bases, with 12 bases between the two germline ends. CDR1 is SGHTA and CDR2 is FQGTGA in the germline V gene. CDR3 nucleotide sequence: TGTGCCAGCAGCTATGACGGGGGATTGAACACTGAAGCTTTCTTT. As protein: CASSYDGGLNTEAFF. Full variable domain (remainder filled in from reference TRBV7-3 and TRBJ1-1): GAGVSQTPSNKVTEKGKYVELRCDPISGHTALYWYRQSLGQGPEFLIYFQGTGAADDSGLPNDRFFAVRPEGSVSTLKIQRTERGDSAVYLCASSYDGGLNTEAFFGQGTRLTVV.

This clone appeared a few times. The CDR3 reads CASSRYGPGDFADTQYF. The CDR3 bases are TGTGCCAGCAGTCGATACGGGCCAGGGGATTTCGCAGATACGCAGTATTTT. This rearrangement joins TRBV7-7 to TRBJ2-3; D is perhaps TRBD1 (6 bases). V was shortened by 6 bases and J by 4 bases, with 23 bases between the two germline ends. This CDR3 spans 17 amino acids. In germline, CDR1 is SSHAT, CDR2 FNYEAQ (reference sequence). Using reference TRBV7-7 and TRBJ2-3 for the parts outside the CDR3, the full variable domain is GAGVSQSPRYKVTKRGQDVTLRCDPISSHATLYWYQQALGQGPEFLTYFNYEAQPDKSGLPSDRFSAERPEGSISTLTIQRTEQRDSAMYRCASSRYGPGDFADTQYFGPGTRLTVL.

There are a few counts of this clone. This rearrangement joins TRBV5-1 to TRBJ2-7; TRBD2 aligns across 8 bases. The CDR3 contains 14 residues. Germline-derived CDR1 and CDR2 are SGHRS and YFSETQ. Trimming took 2 bases from V and 6 from J; bases not matched to a gene: 7. The CDR3 is CASSFSGSTGEQYF. The DNA of the CDR3 is TGCGCCAGCAGCTTCAGCGGGAGTACGGGCGAGCAGTACTTC.

The chain carries TRBV18 and TRBJ2-5, with D unclear. The CDR3 spans 14 residues. Trimming shortened V by 2 bases and J by 4 bases, and 11 bases separated the two germline ends. Germline CDR1 reads KGHSH; CDR2 reads LQKENI. CDR3 sequence (DNA): TGTGCCAGCTCACCAGCTGAGAGGAGAGAGACCCAGTACTTC. Translating gives CASSPAERRETQYF.

The chain employs TRBV12-5 and TRBJ2-5, with D perhaps matching TRBD2 (5 bases). The CDR3 is made up of 13 amino acids. The V end lost 2 bases, the J end lost 5 bases, and 9 bases lay between the germline ends. Germline CDR1 and CDR2: LGHNT and FRNRAP. CDR3 nucleotide sequence: TGTGCTAGTGGTTTGTACCCGGGGGAGACCCAGTACTTC. It codes for CASGLYPGETQYF.

This clone was counted once. The same CDR3 can be traced to other DNA sequences in this sample. The gene calls are TRBV7-3 and TRBJ2-2; no clear D gene. In germline, CDR1 is SGHTA, CDR2 FQGTGA. V was shortened by 5 bases and J by 5 bases, with 6 bases between the two germline ends. This CDR3 has 12 residues. CDR3 coding DNA: TGTGCCAGCAGCCCAGGAACCGGGGAGCTGTTTTTT. Its protein product is CASSPGTGELFF.

The V gene is TRBV25-1, the J gene TRBJ1-6; TRBD1 aligns across 7 bases. Germline trimming cut 1 base from V and 7 bases from J; bases unmatched to any gene: 7. The CDR3 contains 16 residues. From germline, CDR1 is MGHDK and CDR2 SYGVNS. The CDR3 coding sequence is TGTGCCAGCAGTGAATCTTACCCGGACAGGAATTCACCCCTCCACTTT. As protein: CASSESYPDRNSPLHF.

The V call is TRBV29-1, the J call TRBJ2-5, with 9 nucleotides matching TRBD2. Germline V gene lookup returns CDR1 SQVTM and CDR2 ANQGSEA. The V and J ends lost 3 bases and 4 bases, in that order; junction bases with no gene match: 6. This CDR3 has 14 amino acids. The DNA of the CDR3 is TGCAGCGTTGATCGCGGGGGGGGGATAGAGACCCAGTACTTC. Protein sequence: CSVDRGGGIETQYF.

This rearrangement joins TRBV19 to TRBJ1-1; possible D gene TRBD1, 6 bases. Per germline, CDR1 LNHDA and CDR2 SQIVND (reference sequence). The CDR3 is made up of 18 amino acids. V dropped 2 bases and J dropped 0 bases, with 19 bases sitting between them. This CDR3 is CASSIFLRDTYMNTEAFF. CDR3 nucleotides: TGTGCCAGTAGTATATTTCTCAGGGACACATACATGAACACTGAAGCTTTCTTT.

This clone was seen more than once but under ten times. This rearrangement joins TRBV11-1 to TRBJ2-3; 10 nucleotides align to TRBD1. The CDR3 extends over 16 amino acids. CDR1 is SGHAT and CDR2 is FQDESV in the germline V gene (reference sequence). V was clipped by 2 bases and J by 2 bases; unmatched bases: 4. In DNA form, the CDR3 reads TGTGCCAGCAGCTTACGAGGGACAGGGGACACAGATACGCAGTATTTT. Translating gives CASSLRGTGDTDTQYF.

V is TRBV5-1 and J is TRBJ2-7; 11 bases map to TRBD2. There are 16 residues in the CDR3. CDR1 is SGHRS and CDR2 is YFSETQ in the germline V gene. V was pared by 4 bases and J by 1 base, with 7 bases of the junction left unmatched. CDR3 loop: CASSLNLAGGSYEQYF. Here the CDR3 DNA reads TGCGCCAGCAGCCTGAATCTAGCGGGGGGATCCTACGAGCAGTACTTC.

This sequence joins TRBV19 and TRBJ1-1; 9 positions agree with TRBD1. Per the germline V gene, CDR1 is LNHDA and CDR2 is SQIVND (reference sequence). This CDR3 is built from 14 residues. After removal of 4 bases from V and 3 bases from J, the junction contained 3 bases not matched to a gene. In nucleotides, the CDR3 is TGTGCCAGTAGTAGGCGGACAGGGGACACTGAAGCTTTCTTT. Residues: CASSRRTGDTEAFF.

The genes are TRBV19 and TRBJ2-6; D perhaps matches TRBD2 (6 bases). Trimming took off 5 bases at V and 0 bases at J, with 14 bases between the two ends. Germline V CDR1 and CDR2: LNHDA, SQIVND (reference sequence). The length of the CDR3 is 17 residues. The CDR3 protein is CASSPGTGDSGANVLTF. DNA of the CDR3: TGTGCCAGTAGTCCCGGGACGGGGGACTCTGGGGCCAACGTCCTGACTTTC.

This clone has only a few counts. The chain recombines TRBV4-2 with TRBJ2-3, with 14 bases identical to TRBD2. Looked up from germline, CDR1 is LGHNA and CDR2 is YNFKEQ. The CDR3 spans 18 residues. J gave up 6 bases and V 3 bases, and 11 bases lay outside the gene matches. The CDR3 nucleotides read TGTGCCAGCAGCCAGGAGCGACTAGCGGGGGGGCAGGAGGATACGCAGTATTTT. Amino acid sequence: CASSQERLAGGQEDTQYF.

This clone has just a few counts. Other nucleotide sequences in the sample specify the same CDR3. The chain is built from TRBV9 and TRBJ2-5, with D possibly TRBD2 on 6 matching bases. This CDR3 contains 12 residues. Looked up from germline, CDR1 is SGDLS and CDR2 is YYNGEE. V gave up 2 bases and J gave up 4 bases, with 6 bases separating them. The chain's CDR3 is CASSVGGETQYF. The CDR3 DNA reads as TGTGCCAGCAGCGTGGGGGGAGAGACCCAGTACTTC. Full variable domain (missing parts from reference TRBV9 and TRBJ2-5): DSGVTQTPKHLITATGQRVTLRCSPRSGDLSVYWYQQSLDQGLQFLIQYYNGEERAKGNILERFSAQQFPDLHSELNLSSLELGDSALYFCASSVGGETQYFGPGTRLLVL.

This clone was detected a few times. J is TRBJ2-2 and V is TRBV4-2; TRBD2 matches at 10 bases. The CDR3 totals 18 residues. From germline, CDR1 is LGHNA and CDR2 YNFKEQ. Germline trimming cut 4 bases from V and 0 bases from J; bases unmatched to any gene: 8. The CDR3 is CASSPPPLAGTNTGELFF. The CDR3 nucleotides are TGTGCCAGCAGCCCACCCCCACTAGCGGGAACGAACACCGGGGAGCTGTTTTTT.